This T cell receptor beta chain was found in a study of cytomegalovirus exposure and HLA in healthy donors. Study summary: Caucasian-associated ancestry cluster membership applied to 75% to 85% of about 370 genotyped donors.

Concerning this clone: The antigen is unknown.

J was trimmed by 7 bases and V by 4 bases; bases with no gene match: 9. The CDR3 runs to 15 residues. Germline CDR1 SGHNT, CDR2 YYREEE (reference sequence). The PCR made use of 60 Vbeta and 13 Jbeta primers. The data were produced by immunoSEQ multiplex PCR, yet TCRdb's version contains in-frame clones alone and is incomplete. The repertoire holds roughly 89,000 clones, with about 76% as singletons. General study points: Some public TCRs appeared in many individuals, while most sequences were rare.

The chain recombines TRBV5-4 with TRBJ2-1; 9 bases match TRBD1. The TCR was taken from a man aged 25 to 45 in good health and CMV-seropositive. Sequenced input: PBMCs. Written as DNA, the CDR3 is TGTGCCAGCAGCCCTCCCTGGACAGGGGTTAATGAGCAGTTCTTC. Its translation is CASSPPWTGVNEQFF.